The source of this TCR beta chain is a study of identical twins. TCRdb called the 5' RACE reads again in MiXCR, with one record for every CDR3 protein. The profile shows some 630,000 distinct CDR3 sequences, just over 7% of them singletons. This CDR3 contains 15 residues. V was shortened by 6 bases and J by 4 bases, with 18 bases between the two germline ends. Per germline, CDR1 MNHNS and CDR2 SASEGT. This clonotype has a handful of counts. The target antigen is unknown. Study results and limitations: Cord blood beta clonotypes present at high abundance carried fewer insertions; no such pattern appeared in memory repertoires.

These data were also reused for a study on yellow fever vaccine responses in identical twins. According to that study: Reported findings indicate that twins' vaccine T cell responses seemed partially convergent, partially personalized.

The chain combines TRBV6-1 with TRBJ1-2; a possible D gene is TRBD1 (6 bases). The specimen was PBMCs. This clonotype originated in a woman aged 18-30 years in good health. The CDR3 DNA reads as TGTGCCAGCAGGATGGACAGCCAAAGCGTCTATGGCTACACCTTC. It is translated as CASRMDSQSVYGYTF.